The following is a T cell receptor beta chain sequence with its context. As yet, its antigen is unknown. The data are from a study of CD4 T cells in relation to SARS-CoV-2 and coronaviruses. Study conclusions and caveats: Compared with monoreactive clones, crossreactive clones showed significantly weaker SARS-CoV-2 expansion. The assay detects memory recall responses, not culture-primed primary responses. Crossreactivity was assessed only for spike protein, not other viral proteins.

Assay used: immunoSEQ multiplex PCR; TCRdb lists only in-frame clones, some missing. The profile covers 50,000 to 70,000 clones, with over 70% appearing a single time and about 1.6% taken by the ten largest. V lost 0 bases and J lost 7, with 9 bases in between. The CDR3 extends over 13 amino acids. The germline V gene has CDR1 WNHNN and CDR2 SYGVQD (reference sequence). Unexposed donor CD4+ T cells date from about 2011-2019, before the COVID-19 pandemic. This TCR derives from a human donor in good health. The rearrangement joins TRBV10-1 to TRBJ1-2; D uncertain. The specimen sequenced was memory CD4+ T cells from PBMCs. The CDR3 DNA follows: TGCGCCAGCAGTGAGTCGGCGGCTAGTGGCTACACCTTC. This codes for CASSESAASGYTF.